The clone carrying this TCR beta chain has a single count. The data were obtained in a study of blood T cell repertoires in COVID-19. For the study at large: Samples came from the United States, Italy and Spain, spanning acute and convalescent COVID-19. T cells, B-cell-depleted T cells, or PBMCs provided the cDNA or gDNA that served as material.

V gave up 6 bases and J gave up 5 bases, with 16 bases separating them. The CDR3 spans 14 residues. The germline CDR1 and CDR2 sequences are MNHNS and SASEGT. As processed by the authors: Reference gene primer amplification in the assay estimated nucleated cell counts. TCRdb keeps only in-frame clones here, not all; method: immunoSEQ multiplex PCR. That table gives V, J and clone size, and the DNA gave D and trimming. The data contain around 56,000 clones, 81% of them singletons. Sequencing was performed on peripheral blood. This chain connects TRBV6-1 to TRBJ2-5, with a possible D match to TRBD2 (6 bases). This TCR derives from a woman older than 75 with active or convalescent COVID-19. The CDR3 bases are TGTGCCAGCAGGCAAAACGGGGGTTGGGAGACCCAGTACTTC. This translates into CASRQNGGWETQYF.